Listed here are 25 T cell receptor beta chains from one sample, sequenced in a study of neoadjuvant nivolumab and ipilimumab in lung cancer. Profiled with immunoSEQ multiplex PCR; TCRdb holds only in-frame clones, not every one. The sample carries some 8,000 clones, around 75% recorded once. Sample: adjacent normal lung tissue, taken after neoadjuvant nivolumab, alone or with ipilimumab, at or shortly before surgery. These receptor sequences come from an adult with non-small cell lung cancer.

The chain employs TRBV6-4 and TRBJ2-1; 11 nucleotides agree with TRBD2. V was pared by 0 bases and J by 6 bases, with 1 base of the junction left unmatched. CDR3 size: 15 residues. The V gene's germline CDR1 is MRHNA and CDR2 SNTAGT. CDR3 protein: CASSDSSGGANEQFF. CDR3 in DNA: TGTGCCAGCAGTGACTCTAGCGGGGGGGCCAATGAGCAGTTCTTC.

This rearrangement joins TRBV14 to TRBJ2-7; 7 nucleotides line up with TRBD1. V shed 0 bases and J 2 bases; nucleotides not matched to a gene: 1. Germline values: CDR1 SGHDN, CDR2 FVKESK. CDR3 length: 14 amino acids. CDR3 sequence: CASSQEGTAYEQYF. The DNA of the CDR3 is TGTGCCAGCAGCCAAGAAGGGACAGCCTACGAGCAGTACTTC.

The genes are TRBV30 and TRBJ1-5; 10 bases fit TRBD1. Germline CDR1 and CDR2: GTSNPN and SVGIG (reference sequence). The CDR3 consists of 14 residues. V trimming: 2 bases; J trimming: 6 bases; junction bases outside the gene matches: 4. CDR3 amino acids: CAWSMTGGGQPQHF. The CDR3 nucleotides are TGTGCCTGGAGTATGACAGGGGGCGGTCAGCCCCAGCATTTT.

V gene TRBV19 combines with J gene TRBJ1-1, with a tentative D call TRBD1 (5 bases). Per germline, CDR1 LNHDA and CDR2 SQIVND (reference sequence). V was pared by 3 bases and J by 1 base, with 6 bases between. The CDR3 is made up of 13 amino acids. The CDR3: CASSIQGNTEAFF. In nucleotides, the CDR3 is TGTGCCAGTAGTATCCAGGGGAACACTGAAGCTTTCTTT.

This chain joins TRBV9 and TRBJ1-1; D remains ambiguous. Per germline, CDR1 SGDLS and CDR2 YYNGEE. V was cut by 4 bases and J by 0 bases, with 13 bases left in between. The CDR3 runs 15 residues. CDR3 in DNA: TGTGCCAGCAGCCCCTCCCCCGGGCTGAACACTGAAGCTTTCTTT. Protein product: CASSPSPGLNTEAFF.

This clone was picked up one time. V and J are TRBV14 and TRBJ1-1; the D gene is possibly TRBD1 (5 bases). Germline-derived CDR1 and CDR2 are SGHDN and FVKESK. The CDR3 spans 13 residues. The V and J ends lost 6 bases and 3 bases respectively, with 11 bases between them. In DNA form, the CDR3 reads TGTGCCAGCAGTATGGGGGGGTACACTGAAGCTTTCTTT. This codes for CASSMGGYTEAFF.

V usage is TRBV5-1 and J usage is TRBJ1-1; D gene uncertain. CDR1 SGHRS and CDR2 YFSETQ come from the germline V gene. V lost 0 bases to trimming and J lost 6 bases, with 6 bases between them. The CDR3 has 12 residues. CDR3 DNA: TGCGCCAGCAGCTTGGTACCGCCTGAAGCTTTCTTT. This encodes CASSLVPPEAFF.

This clone was seen once. V and J are TRBV7-3 and TRBJ2-1, with 8 bases aligning to TRBD2. V was pared by 2 bases and J by 5 bases, with 5 bases of the junction left unmatched. Per the germline V gene, CDR1 is SGHTA and CDR2 is FQGTGA. The CDR3 length is 15 residues. The CDR3 loop is CASSLGLAGHNEQFF. The CDR3 DNA follows: TGTGCCAGCAGCTTAGGGCTAGCGGGCCACAATGAGCAGTTCTTC.

The J gene is TRBJ1-1, the V gene TRBV2; D is ambiguous. CDR3 size: 13 residues. Trimming took off 6 bases at V and 0 bases at J, with 8 bases between the two ends. Germline CDR1 SNHLY, CDR2 FYNNEI. CDR3 loop: CASRGFMNTEAFF. The CDR3, as DNA: TGTGCCAGCAGAGGGTTTATGAACACTGAAGCTTTCTTT.

The chain is built from TRBV29-1 and TRBJ2-1; 9 bases are shared with TRBD2. This CDR3 contains 13 residues. Trimming took 4 bases from V and 8 from J; bases not matched to a gene: 6. Germline CDR1 SQVTM, CDR2 ANQGSEA. CDR3 residues: CSVVGTSIYEQFF. CDR3 nucleotides: TGCAGCGTTGTAGGGACTAGCATCTATGAGCAGTTCTTC.

The J gene is TRBJ1-6, the V gene TRBV15; a possible D gene is TRBD1 (5 bases). Germline V CDR1 and CDR2: LNHNV, YYDKDF (reference sequence). CDR3 length: 15 amino acids. With 0 bases removed from V and 3 bases from J, the gap between germline ends came to 6 bases. The CDR3: CATSRERGYNSPLHF. The DNA for the CDR3 is TGTGCCACCAGCAGAGAGAGGGGCTATAATTCACCCCTCCACTTT.

The chain combines TRBV4-3 with TRBJ2-7; D not certain. Trimming removed 0 bases from V and 3 bases from J, with 15 bases in between. Germline V CDR1 and CDR2: LGHNA, YSLEER. CDR3 length equals 16 residues. The CDR3 nucleotides read TGCGCCAGCAGCCAAGATGCGGACCCTAAAATCTACGAGCAGTACTTC. It is translated as CASSQDADPKIYEQYF.

This clone was seen a handful of times. V usage is TRBV7-2 and J usage is TRBJ1-6, with D possibly TRBD1 on 5 matching bases. The CDR3 has 17 residues. Looked up from germline, CDR1 is SGHTA and CDR2 is FQGNSA. Trimming stripped 1 base from V and 10 bases from J, with 20 bases between. The chain's CDR3 is CASSLGSAGRGRSPLHF. The DNA of the CDR3 is TGTGCCAGCAGCTTAGGGTCGGCAGGGAGAGGTAGATCACCCCTCCACTTT. The complete variable domain, with remaining parts taken from reference TRBV7-2 and TRBJ1-6, reads GAGVSQSPSNKVTEKGKDVELRCDPISGHTALYWYRQSLGQGLEFLIYFQGNSAPDKSGLPSDRFSAERTGGSVSTLTIQRTQQEDSAVYLCASSLGSAGRGRSPLHFGNGTRLTVT.

The CDR3 reads CSVESGNYGYTF. DNA for the CDR3: TGCAGCGTTGAATCAGGAAACTATGGCTACACCTTC. The chain carries TRBV29-1 and TRBJ1-2; D is uncertain. V was trimmed by 2 bases and J by 2 bases, leaving 6 bases between them. This CDR3 has 12 residues. Germline assignment: CDR1 SQVTM and CDR2 ANQGSEA. The full variable domain, with the rest looked up from reference TRBV29-1 and TRBJ1-2, is SAVISQKPSRDICQRGTSLTIQCQVDSQVTMMFWYRQQPGQSLTLIATANQGSEATYESGFVIDKFPISRPNLTFSTLTVSNMSPEDSSIYLCSVESGNYGYTFGSGTRLTVV.

The rearrangement joins TRBV18 to TRBJ2-1; D remains unclear. Germline CDR1 KGHSH, CDR2 LQKENI. This CDR3 is built from 12 residues. Trimming stripped 3 bases from V and 3 bases from J, with 3 bases between. The CDR3 reads CASSPLYNEQFF. CDR3 coding DNA: TGTGCCAGCTCACCCCTCTACAATGAGCAGTTCTTC.

Details on this clone: A junction boundary mismatches the germline segment, possibly from a read error. The chain uses TRBV7-7 and TRBJ1-2; D is unclear. The CDR3 is 12 residues long. The germline gives CDR1 SSHAT, CDR2 FNYEAQ (reference sequence). The CDR3 here is CASKGVGYGYTF. The CDR3 DNA sequence: TGTGCTAGCAAGGGTGTGGGCTATGGCTACACCTTC. The whole variable domain, filled in from reference TRBV7-7 and TRBJ1-2, reads GAGVSQSPRYKVTKRGQDVTLRCDPISSHATLYWYQQALGQGPEFLTYFNYEAQPDKSGLPSDRFSAERPEGSISTLTIQRTEQRDSAMYRCASKGVGYGYTFGSGTRLTVV.

This chain links TRBV9 with TRBJ2-3, with 11 bases fitting TRBD1. Trimming cost V 4 bases and J 7 bases; bases outside gene matches: 11. Germline CDR1 SGDLS, CDR2 YYNGEE. The CDR3 totals 16 residues. CDR3 protein: CASSPGTGGAQNTQYF. Written as DNA, the CDR3 is TGTGCCAGCAGCCCAGGGACAGGGGGGGCACAAAATACGCAGTATTTT.

In nucleotides, the CDR3 is TGTGCCAGCAGTTACTCGTCCGGCGTCGAGCAGTACTTC. It specifies CASSYSSGVEQYF. The chain carries TRBV6-5 and TRBJ2-7, with unresolved D. V dropped 0 bases and J dropped 6 bases, with 9 bases sitting between them. The CDR3 is 13 residues long. CDR1 is MNHEY, CDR2 SVGAGI, per germline.

This clone has only a few counts. The chain has TRBV7-2 and TRBJ1-2; 8 nucleotides agree with TRBD1. The V gene's germline CDR1 is SGHTA and CDR2 FQGNSA. The CDR3 sequence is 14 residues long. V trimming: 2 bases; J trimming: 6 bases; junction bases outside the gene matches: 5. The CDR3, as DNA: TGTGCCAGCAGCTTAAGCAGGGGGCAGGATGGCTACACCTTC. As protein: CASSLSRGQDGYTF.

This sequence joins TRBV6-6 and TRBJ2-7; perhaps TRBD1 as D (5 bases). Germline V gene lookup returns CDR1 MNHNY and CDR2 SVGAGI (reference sequence). Trimming took off 2 bases at V and 3 bases at J, with 5 bases between the two ends. The CDR3 is 12 residues long. The CDR3 nucleotides read TGTGCCAGCAGTTACGACAGCTACGAGCAGTACTTC. This translates into CASSYDSYEQYF.

The genes are TRBV10-2 and TRBJ1-2, with 7 bases lining up with TRBD1. The CDR3 spans 13 residues. Germline V gene lookup returns CDR1 WSHSY and CDR2 SAAADI. Germline trimming cut 4 bases from V and 5 bases from J; bases unmatched to any gene: 4. The CDR3, as DNA: TGCGCCAGCAGTGCTACAGGGGATTATGGCTACACCTTC. Protein: CASSATGDYGYTF.

V usage is TRBV18 and J usage is TRBJ1-4; tentative D call: TRBD1 (5 bases). The CDR3 consists of 15 residues. V was cut by 5 bases and J by 8 bases, with 18 bases left in between. Germline CDR1 reads KGHSH; CDR2 reads LQKENI. The DNA for the CDR3 is TGTGCCAGCTCAGATTCCGGGACGGGAAGGGAAAAACTGTTTTTT. Encoded protein: CASSDSGTGREKLFF.

The chain links TRBV29-1 to TRBJ1-2, with 10 bases lining up with TRBD1. The CDR3 totals 12 residues. Looked up from germline, CDR1 is SQVTM and CDR2 is ANQGSEA. The V gene end was trimmed by 7 bases and the J gene end by 7 bases; junction bases not matched to a gene: 6. The CDR3 loop reads CSATGQGGGYTF. The DNA for the CDR3 is TGCAGCGCCACAGGACAGGGGGGTGGCTACACCTTC.

In nucleotides, the CDR3 is TGTGCCAGCAGCTTAGACCACGAGCAGTACTTC. This encodes CASSLDHEQYF. This rearrangement joins TRBV11-2 to TRBJ2-7; D gene uncertain. The germline V gene has CDR1 SGHAT and CDR2 FQNNGV. V lost 0 bases, J lost 5 bases, and 2 bases lay in between. CDR3 length: 11 residues.

The chain employs TRBV5-1 and TRBJ1-6; D not resolved. Germline values: CDR1 SGHRS, CDR2 YFSETQ. V was cut by 0 bases and J by 7 bases, with 11 bases left in between. The CDR3 runs 15 residues. DNA of the CDR3: TGCGCCAGCAGCTTGGAGGGAGGCCGCAATTCACCCCTCCACTTT. This translates into CASSLEGGRNSPLHF.